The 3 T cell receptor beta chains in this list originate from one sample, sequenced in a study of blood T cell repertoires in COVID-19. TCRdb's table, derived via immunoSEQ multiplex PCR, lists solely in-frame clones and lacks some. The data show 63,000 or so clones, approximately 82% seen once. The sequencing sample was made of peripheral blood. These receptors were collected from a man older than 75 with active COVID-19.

The CDR3 here is CASSIESTGATEAFF. In DNA, the CDR3 is TGCGCCAGCAGCATCGAAAGTACAGGGGCCACTGAAGCTTTCTTT. This chain links TRBV5-1 with TRBJ1-1; 7 positions match TRBD1. The CDR3 has 15 residues. The V and J ends lost 4 bases and 4 bases, in that order; junction bases with no gene match: 10. In germline, CDR1 is SGHRS, CDR2 YFSETQ.

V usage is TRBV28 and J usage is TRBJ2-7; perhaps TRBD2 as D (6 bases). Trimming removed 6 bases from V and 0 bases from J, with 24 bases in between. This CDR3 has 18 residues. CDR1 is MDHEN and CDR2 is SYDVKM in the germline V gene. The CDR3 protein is CASRSPPRQRRDSYEQYF. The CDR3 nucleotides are TGTGCCAGCAGATCCCCCCCCAGGCAACGGCGGGACTCCTACGAGCAGTACTTC. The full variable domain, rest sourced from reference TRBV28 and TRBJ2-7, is DVKVTQSSRYLVKRTGEKVFLECVQDMDHENMFWYRQDPGLGLRLIYFSYDVKMKEKGDIPEGYSVSREKKERFSLILESASTNQTSMYLCASRSPPRQRRDSYEQYFGPGTRLTVT.

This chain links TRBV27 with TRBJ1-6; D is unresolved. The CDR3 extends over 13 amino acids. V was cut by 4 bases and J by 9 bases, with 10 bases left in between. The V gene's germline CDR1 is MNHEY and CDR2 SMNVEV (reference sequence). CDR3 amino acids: CASSSMRSSPLHF. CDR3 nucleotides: TGTGCCAGCAGTTCCATGCGAAGTTCACCCCTCCACTTT.